This entry lists 4 T cell receptor beta chains sequenced from one sample in a study of monozygotic twins with cystic fibrosis. The method was immunoSEQ multiplex PCR; TCRdb's version includes in-frame clones alone and lacks a portion of them. The table shows about 35,000 clones, with approximately 67% occurring only once. The material sequenced was blood. The receptors come from a girl between 10 and 17 years old with cystic fibrosis.

The chain carries TRBV14 and TRBJ1-2, with D possibly being TRBD1 (5 bases). This CDR3 has 13 amino acids. The V and J ends lost 1 base and 5 bases respectively, with 8 bases between them. Germline assignment: CDR1 SGHDN and CDR2 FVKESK. The CDR3 coding sequence is TGTGCCAGCAGCCAAGCCAGGGATTATGGCTACACCTTC. Translation: CASSQARDYGYTF.

The chain carries TRBV7-2 and TRBJ2-1; tentatively, D is TRBD2 (5 bases). This CDR3 is built from 15 residues. CDR1 is SGHTA and CDR2 is FQGNSA in the germline V gene. The ends were cut back, 0 bases at V and 1 base at J, with 7 bases in the middle. This chain's CDR3 is CASSLAGVSYNEQFF. The CDR3 region has the DNA TGTGCCAGCAGCTTAGCGGGAGTGTCCTACAATGAGCAGTTCTTC. The full variable domain, completed using reference TRBV7-2 and TRBJ2-1, is GAGVSQSPSNKVTEKGKDVELRCDPISGHTALYWYRQSLGQGLEFLIYFQGNSAPDKSGLPSDRFSAERTGGSVSTLTIQRTQQEDSAVYLCASSLAGVSYNEQFFGPGTRLTVL.

The V gene is TRBV13, the J gene TRBJ2-5; 8 nucleotides agree with TRBD2. The trim removed 3 bases at V and 2 bases at J, leaving 14 bases unmatched. CDR1 and CDR2 (germline): PRHDT, FYEKMQ (reference sequence). This CDR3 region has 18 residues. The CDR3 DNA reads TGTGCCAGCAGCTTGGGTATGAGGGCGGGAGGACTACAAGAGACCCAGTACTTC. This encodes CASSLGMRAGGLQETQYF.

CDR3 nucleotides: TGTGCCAGCAGTGGGGGCTACGAGCAGTACTTC. Its translation is CASSGGYEQYF. The chain links TRBV6-1 to TRBJ2-7, with no clear D. CDR3 length equals 11 residues. Germline CDR1 is MNHNS and CDR2 is SASEGT. V dropped 4 bases and J dropped 3 bases, with 4 bases sitting between them.